This section outlines one T cell receptor (beta chain) sequence together with its context. The data belong to a study of cytomegalovirus exposure and HLA in healthy donors. Study information: HLA-typed donors were the source of approximately 80 million unique TCRs held in an early data release.

60 Vbeta and 13 Jbeta primers were used in PCR. In the original analysis: Later work found around 72 million unique TCR beta chains, with 9.5 million to 12 million shared. Here immunoSEQ multiplex PCR was the method, and the copy in TCRdb shows in-frame clones only, minus some. Clone size and V and J calls were adopted from that table, with D and trimming inferred from the DNA. The sample lists around 170,000 clones; approximately 80% were seen once. Between the trimmed V and J ends, which lost 2 bases and 2 bases, there was a span of 6 bases. Germline loops: CDR1 MDHEN, CDR2 SYDVKM. The CDR3 has 13 amino acids.

This chain links TRBV28 with TRBJ1-2; D call uncertain. The sample comprised PBMCs. This sequence originates from a woman aged 45-59 years in good health and CMV-seropositive. The CDR3 DNA follows: TGTGCCAGCAGTTTAAACAGAAACTATGGCTACACCTTC. It codes for CASSLNRNYGYTF.